A single sample gave rise to the 22 T cell receptor beta chains below, sequenced in a study of cytotoxic CD8 clonotypes in ibrutinib-treated CLL. Method: immunoSEQ multiplex PCR; TCRdb's copy keeps in-frame clones and lacks some. The table records some 350,000 clones, 67% of them present only once. Sample: PBMCs, taken after 36 months of ibrutinib treatment. The receptor set was obtained from a human donor with chronic lymphocytic leukemia.

The chain recombines TRBV9 with TRBJ1-2; D unresolved. Trimming removed 2 bases from V and 0 bases from J, with 8 bases in between. The CDR3 sequence is 14 residues long. Germline V lookup: CDR1 SGDLS, CDR2 YYNGEE. CDR3 amino acids: CASSVGHPNYGYTF. Written as DNA, the CDR3 is TGTGCCAGCAGCGTGGGTCACCCTAACTATGGCTACACCTTC.

This rearrangement joins TRBV21-1 to TRBJ1-1; the table gives TRBD1 as D, unverified against the DNA. TRBV21-1 is a documented pseudogene. The CDR3 has 17 amino acids. The CDR3 region is CASSKRGIGQLNTEAFF. CDR3 DNA: TGTGCCAGCAGCAAAAGAGGCATAGGACAGCTGAACACTGAAGCTTTCTTT.

The count of this clone is one. The chain combines TRBV4-1 with TRBJ2-6, with TRBD1 matching 9 bases. This CDR3 has 18 residues. V shed 2 bases and J 0 bases; nucleotides not matched to a gene: 5. Germline loops: CDR1 MGHRA, CDR2 YSYEKL. The CDR3 DNA sequence: TGCGCCAGCAGCCAAACCGGGACAGGGAGCTCTGGGGCCAACGTCCTGACTTTC. Translated, it gives CASSQTGTGSSGANVLTF.

This chain uses TRBV6-5 with TRBJ1-1; no reliable D call. This CDR3 contains 15 residues. The V end was cut by 0 bases, the J end by 5 bases, with 13 bases between. The germline CDR1 and CDR2 sequences are MNHEY and SVGAGI. CDR3 residues: CASSYSKVQSTEAFF. CDR3 DNA: TGTGCCAGCAGTTACTCGAAGGTACAATCTACTGAAGCTTTCTTT.

This rearrangement joins TRBV5-1 to TRBJ2-7, with 8 nucleotides matching TRBD1. With 7 bases clipped from V and 4 bases from J, the junction kept 7 bases outside the gene matches. CDR1 is SGHRS and CDR2 is YFSETQ in the germline V gene. The CDR3 extends over 13 amino acids. The CDR3 DNA reads TGCGCCAGCCGTGGACAGGGAGAGTACGAGCAGTACTTC. It codes for CASRGQGEYEQYF.

The chain is built from TRBV27 and TRBJ2-7; D might be TRBD1 (6 bases). The germline V gene has CDR1 MNHEY and CDR2 SMNVEV (reference sequence). Trimming left V 5 bases short and J 3 bases short, with 14 bases between. The CDR3 runs to 14 residues. The CDR3 DNA is TGTGCCAGCAGTCTACAGGGATGGAACTACGAGCAGTACTTC. Translation: CASSLQGWNYEQYF.

A few counts support this clone. The rearrangement links TRBV2 to TRBJ1-5, with TRBD1 as a possible D gene (5 bases). The CDR3 runs to 15 residues. Between the trimmed V and J ends, which lost 0 bases and 3 bases, there was a span of 9 bases. CDR1 is SNHLY, CDR2 FYNNEI, per germline. In DNA, the CDR3 is TGTGCCAGCAGTGAAGCGTGGACACTCAATCAGCCCCAGCATTTT. Translation: CASSEAWTLNQPQHF. The full variable domain, completed using reference TRBV2 and TRBJ1-5, is EPEVTQTPSHQVTQMGQEVILRCVPISNHLYFYWYRQILGQKVEFLVSFYNNEISEKSEIFDDQFSVERPDGSNFTLKIRSTKLEDSAMYFCASSEAWTLNQPQHFGDGTRLSIL.

This chain links TRBV20-1 with TRBJ1-4; no firm D call. The germline V and J ends were trimmed by 5 bases and 5 bases, with 3 bases remaining between them. The germline gives CDR1 DFQATT, CDR2 SNEGSKA (reference sequence). This CDR3 region has 10 residues. The CDR3: CSAENEKLFF. Here the CDR3 DNA reads TGCAGTGCTGAGAATGAAAAACTGTTTTTT.

The rearrangement joins TRBV5-6 to TRBJ2-2; D not resolved. The V gene's germline CDR1 is SGHDT and CDR2 YYEEEE. This CDR3 spans 14 amino acids. V lost 3 bases, J lost 7 bases, and 13 bases lay in between. The CDR3 protein is CASSSIRFGGELFF. The CDR3 region has the DNA TGTGCCAGCAGCTCGATCCGATTTGGCGGGGAGCTGTTTTTT.

V is TRBV13 and J is TRBJ2-3, with a tentative D call TRBD2 (6 bases). Germline-derived CDR1 and CDR2 are PRHDT and FYEKMQ (reference sequence). The CDR3 consists of 15 residues. The germline V and J ends were trimmed by 2 bases and 0 bases, with 9 bases remaining between them. CDR3 sequence: CASSLYRGSTDTQYF. The CDR3, as DNA: TGTGCCAGCAGCTTATATCGGGGGAGCACAGATACGCAGTATTTT.

The rearrangement joins TRBV9 to TRBJ2-7, with TRBD2 matching over 8 bases. There are 17 residues in the CDR3. The junction had 19 bases not matched to a gene; V was cut back by 4 bases and J by 7 bases. Germline V gene data show CDR1 as SGDLS and CDR2 as YYNGEE. The CDR3 is CASSPGTREPLPREQYF. DNA for the CDR3: TGTGCCAGCAGCCCCGGGACTAGAGAACCCTTACCTCGAGAGCAGTACTTC.

V is TRBV27 and J is TRBJ2-7; maybe TRBD1 (6 bases). Per germline, CDR1 MNHEY and CDR2 SMNVEV (reference sequence). V gave up 4 bases and J gave up 4 bases, with 17 bases separating them. The length of the CDR3 is 15 residues. DNA for the CDR3: TGTGCCAGCAGTTCCGGGCCAGGGGATATTTACGAGCAGTACTTC. Translating gives CASSSGPGDIYEQYF.

The chain carries TRBV4-1 and TRBJ2-1; 9 bases map to TRBD2. V gave up 0 bases and J gave up 1 base; unmatched junction bases: 7. The CDR3 runs to 18 residues. Germline values: CDR1 MGHRA, CDR2 YSYEKL. CDR3 protein: CASSQDRTSDLSYNEQFF. DNA for the CDR3: TGCGCCAGCAGCCAAGATAGGACTAGCGACCTATCCTACAATGAGCAGTTCTTC.

V and J are TRBV7-3 and TRBJ2-1; D is possibly TRBD2 (6 bases). The germline V gene has CDR1 SGHTA and CDR2 FQGTGA. This CDR3 contains 15 residues. The V end lost 4 bases, the J end lost 4 bases, and 14 bases lay between the germline ends. CDR3 in DNA: TGTGCCAGCAGCTCAGGGACTGACGCGTACAATGAGCAGTTCTTC. Its protein product is CASSSGTDAYNEQFF.

The J gene is TRBJ2-5, the V gene TRBV7-2; tentatively, D is TRBD1 (5 bases). CDR1 and CDR2 from the germline V gene are SGHTA and FQGNSA. There are 14 residues in the CDR3. V lost 1 base and J lost 1, with 7 bases in between. The CDR3 DNA sequence: TGTGCCAGCAGCTTAGGTAGGGGCCAAGAGACCCAGTACTTC. This gives the protein CASSLGRGQETQYF.

The V call is TRBV7-2, the J call TRBJ2-7; D might be TRBD1 (5 bases). This CDR3 spans 14 amino acids. With 2 bases removed from V and 4 bases from J, the gap between germline ends came to 12 bases. Germline loops: CDR1 SGHTA, CDR2 FQGNSA. In DNA form, the CDR3 reads TGTGCCAGCAGCTTATCCAGGGCGACTTACGAGCAGTACTTC. It yields the protein CASSLSRATYEQYF.

The rearrangement links TRBV28 to TRBJ2-1; D call uncertain. The CDR3 spans 16 residues. Germline V gene lookup returns CDR1 MDHEN and CDR2 SYDVKM. Trimming removed 8 bases from V and 3 bases from J, with 20 bases in between. CDR3 bases: TGTGCCAGCTATACCCTGAGAACATTGGGCTACAATGAGCAGTTCTTC. Translation: CASYTLRTLGYNEQFF.

This clone was seen more than once but under ten times. The J gene is TRBJ1-2, the V gene TRBV6-1; D not certain. Germline CDR1 MNHNS, CDR2 SASEGT. V lost 0 bases and J lost 6, with 14 bases in between. The CDR3 sequence is 15 residues long. The CDR3 DNA reads as TGTGCCAGCAGTGAAGCGCTTCGAATCTTGGATGGCTACACCTTC. Residues: CASSEALRILDGYTF.

The chain uses TRBV5-5 and TRBJ2-1; no definite D call. In germline, CDR1 is SGHKS, CDR2 YYEKEE (reference sequence). The CDR3 has 13 amino acids. Trimming removed 4 bases at V and 3 bases at J, with 8 bases between. The DNA of the CDR3 is TGTGCCAGCAGCGCCGGGCACTACAATGAGCAGTTCTTC. It specifies CASSAGHYNEQFF. The whole variable domain, filled in from reference TRBV5-5 and TRBJ2-1, reads DAGVTQSPTHLIKTRGQQVTLRCSPISGHKSVSWYQQVLGQGPQFIFQYYEKEERGRGNFPDRFSARQFPNYSSELNVNALLLGDSALYLCASSAGHYNEQFFGPGTRLTVL.

This chain joins TRBV4-1 and TRBJ2-3, with no clear D. This CDR3 has 17 amino acids. Germline CDR1 reads MGHRA; CDR2 reads YSYEKL. The ends were cut back, 0 bases at V and 0 bases at J, with 13 bases in the middle. The CDR3 sequence is CASSQENAATSTDTQYF. As DNA, the CDR3 is TGCGCCAGCAGCCAAGAGAACGCGGCAACTAGCACAGATACGCAGTATTTT.

This clone came up once. The J gene is TRBJ2-3, the V gene TRBV19; TRBD2 matches 8 bases. V trimming: 6 bases; J trimming: 2 bases; junction bases outside the gene matches: 1. Germline V lookup: CDR1 LNHDA, CDR2 SQIVND (reference sequence). CDR3 size: 13 residues. The CDR3 bases are TGTGCCAGTAGCGGGGGGGCCACAGATACGCAGTATTTT. Its protein product is CASSGGATDTQYF.

This clone was counted once. The chain links TRBV5-1 to TRBJ2-7, with TRBD1 identical over 7 bases. The J segment lost 4 bases and the V segment lost 4 bases, leaving 17 bases of the junction unmatched. Germline V CDR1 and CDR2: SGHRS, YFSETQ. This CDR3 region has 17 residues. The CDR3: CASSPAAFRDSNYEQYF. DNA of the CDR3: TGCGCCAGCAGCCCGGCGGCCTTCCGGGACAGTAATTACGAGCAGTACTTC.